This T cell receptor beta chain was observed in a study of T cell repertoires in cytomegalovirus infection. Study context: Recently identified HLA-C-restricted CMV epitopes were used, and well-studied HLA-B-restricted CMV epitopes were used as well.

Details on this clonotype: Its antigen is not identified.

The CDR3 runs 16 residues. Trimming pared 3 bases from V and 3 bases from J, leaving 20 bases between. In germline, CDR1 is DFQATT, CDR2 SNEGSKA (reference sequence). TCRdb passed the reads through MiXCR, listing each CDR3 protein once. Of roughly 700,000 distinct CDR3 sequences in the sample, around 35% were seen once. Study findings and constraints: There were HLA-C-restricted CMV-specific TCR beta clonotypes dominating the ex vivo response. CMV carriers with the relevant HLA were identified by cumulative public TCR beta family frequency.

The chain uses TRBV20-1 and TRBJ2-5; TRBD1 is a possible D gene (6 bases). The sample was cultured PBMCs, taken from culture after CMV antigen stimulation. The clonotype comes from a human donor in good health (CMV status not recorded). Some clones in this sample may be carry-over from other donors' samples. In DNA form, the CDR3 reads TGCAGTGCTAGCCGCAACAGGGTGCGTACAGAAGAGACCCAGTACTTC. Protein: CSASRNRVRTEETQYF.